This T cell receptor beta chain was sequenced for a study of tumor and adjacent non-tumor tissue in lung cancer. Whole-study findings and limits: Higher tumor TCR diversity was associated with shorter survival. Tumor tissue had significantly higher TCR diversity than normal lung. Tumor repertoires had a smaller top 100 clone share than normal lung.

RNA was extracted from bulk tissue without any cell sorting. Chemotherapy-naive patients with new lung cancer underwent thoracic surgery in China, August–late 2014. Three rounds of nested PCR, following a modified ARM-PCR protocol, produced the TCRbeta library. MiXCR, applied by TCRdb to the multiplex PCR reads, yields one record per CDR3 protein. This table holds fewer than 85,000 distinct CDR3 sequences, over 75% found once. A remark on this clonotype: Its antigen is still unknown.

This CDR3 contains 13 residues. Per germline, CDR1 SGHAT and CDR2 FQNNGV. V gave up 2 bases and J gave up 5 bases, with 8 bases separating them. Material for sequencing was lung tumor tissue. The clonotype originates from a woman aged 50 to 60 with non-small cell lung cancer. The chain uses TRBV11-2 and TRBJ2-3, with unresolved D. CDR3 sequence reads: CASSLYRVDTQYF. The CDR3 DNA reads TGTGCCAGCAGCTTATATCGAGTAGATACGCAGTATTTT.